These 30 T cell receptor beta chains share one sample of origin, sequenced in a study of PD-1 blockade in classical Hodgkin lymphoma. Profiled with immunoSEQ multiplex PCR; TCRdb holds only in-frame clones, not every one. The sample has about 34,000 clones, around 89% seen once. The time point was: newly diagnosed, previously untreated cHL patient sample. The authors purified CD4+ T cells from thawed PBMCs by magnetic negative selection. The sequencing sample was made of CD4+ T cells from blood. These receptors were obtained from a human donor with classical Hodgkin lymphoma.

The rearrangement uses TRBV5-6 and TRBJ2-7, with a weak D call TRBD2 (6 bases). Trimming cost V 3 bases and J 1 base, with 14 bases left between them. This CDR3 has 15 amino acids. CDR1 and CDR2 from the germline V gene are SGHDT and YYEEEE. This CDR3 reads CASSSLEGGSYEQYF. CDR3 sequence (DNA): TGTGCCAGCAGCTCCCTAGAGGGAGGATCCTACGAGCAGTACTTC.

This chain connects TRBV15 to TRBJ1-3; possible D gene TRBD1, 6 bases. Deletions cut 0 bases from V and 0 bases from J, with 12 bases between. This CDR3 has 17 residues. From germline, CDR1 is LNHNV and CDR2 YYDKDF (reference sequence). CDR3: CATSRDGGTTSGNTIYF. CDR3 DNA: TGTGCCACCAGCAGAGATGGGGGGACAACCTCTGGAAACACCATATATTTT.

This clone was counted once. The V gene is TRBV19, the J gene TRBJ1-5; the D is unclear. V lost 7 bases to trimming and J lost 5 bases, with 15 bases between them. The length of the CDR3 is 14 residues. CDR1 is LNHDA and CDR2 is SQIVND in the germline V gene (reference sequence). The DNA for the CDR3 is TGTGCCAGTATGGGCCCATTTAATGATCAGCCCCAGCATTTT. This encodes CASMGPFNDQPQHF.

The chain combines TRBV5-5 with TRBJ1-4; a possible D gene is TRBD1 (5 bases). CDR1 SGHKS and CDR2 YYEKEE come from the germline V gene (reference sequence). The CDR3 totals 15 residues. Trimming removed 6 bases from V and 0 bases from J, with 12 bases in between. CDR3 DNA: TGTGCCAGCACCCTGGGGCCTGCAACTAATGAAAAACTGTTTTTT. It is translated as CASTLGPATNEKLFF.

CDR3 coding DNA: TGTGCCAGCGGAACGGGACAGGGGTCAGATACGCAGTATTTT. Translating gives CASGTGQGSDTQYF. V gene TRBV9 combines with J gene TRBJ2-3, with TRBD1 matching over 10 bases. CDR3 length equals 14 residues. V lost 7 bases, J lost 4 bases, and 6 bases stayed unmatched. Germline V gives CDR1 SGDLS, CDR2 YYNGEE.

Only one count was recorded for this clone. This rearrangement joins TRBV19 to TRBJ2-1; 8 positions match TRBD2. Germline CDR1 is LNHDA and CDR2 is SQIVND (reference sequence). V shed 1 base, J shed 8 bases, and the junction held 7 bases outside the gene matches. The CDR3 consists of 15 residues. The CDR3 loop is CASSIGGSGIYEQFF. CDR3 DNA sequence: TGTGCCAGTAGTATAGGAGGTAGCGGGATTTATGAGCAGTTCTTC. The whole variable domain, filled in from reference TRBV19 and TRBJ2-1, reads DGGITQSPKYLFRKEGQNVTLSCEQNLNHDAMYWYRQDPGQGLRLIYYSQIVNDFQKGDIAEGYSVSREKKESFPLTVTSAQKNPTAFYLCASSIGGSGIYEQFFGPGTRLTVL.

The chain is built from TRBV7-9 and TRBJ2-7; D is unclear. This CDR3 is 15 amino acids long. Per the germline V gene, CDR1 is SEHNR and CDR2 is FQNEAQ (reference sequence). V lost 5 bases and J lost 1, with 15 bases in between. The CDR3 reads CASSRSEQVSYEQYF. CDR3 DNA: TGTGCCAGCAGCCGTTCAGAGCAGGTGTCCTACGAGCAGTACTTC.

The chain links TRBV18 to TRBJ2-1, with D possibly matching TRBD2 (5 bases). Germline-derived CDR1 and CDR2 are KGHSH and LQKENI. The V gene lost 2 bases and the J gene lost 2 bases, with 13 bases spanning the gap. CDR3 length: 16 residues. The DNA of the CDR3 is TGTGCCAGCTCACCAAACGCGGGCATGGCCTACAATGAGCAGTTCTTC. Amino acid sequence: CASSPNAGMAYNEQFF.

The chain combines TRBV19 with TRBJ2-2, with D possibly being TRBD1 (6 bases). The CDR3 is made up of 14 amino acids. Germline CDR1 reads LNHDA; CDR2 reads SQIVND (reference sequence). Trimming removed 5 bases at V and 5 bases at J, with 12 bases between. The CDR3, as DNA: TGTGCCAGTAGTTCCCACAGGGAGACCGGGGAGCTGTTTTTT. It codes for CASSSHRETGELFF.

The rearrangement joins TRBV7-2 to TRBJ1-1, with TRBD1 matching over 8 bases. From germline, CDR1 is SGHTA and CDR2 FQGNSA. This CDR3 is 14 amino acids long. The trim removed 1 base at V and 9 bases at J, leaving 7 bases unmatched. CDR3 in amino acids: CASSLERHRGKAFF. The CDR3 bases are TGTGCCAGCAGCTTAGAGAGACACAGGGGGAAAGCTTTCTTT.

The rearrangement links TRBV7-9 to TRBJ2-3; 9 nucleotides agree with TRBD2. The CDR3 covers 17 residues. The germline CDR1 and CDR2 sequences are SEHNR and FQNEAQ (reference sequence). The ends lost 0 bases at V and 5 bases at J; junction bases unmatched: 9. CDR3 DNA sequence: TGTGCCAGCAGCTTAGCGCATGCGGGAGGGCCTGGAGATACGCAGTATTTT. It codes for CASSLAHAGGPGDTQYF.

Note on this clone: The junction does not match germline at one end; this may be a read error. This rearrangement joins TRBV30 to TRBJ1-2; D is uncertain. The CDR3 loop spans 14 amino acids. Germline CDR1 and CDR2: GTSNPN and SVGIG (reference sequence). CDR3 region: CAWSRTGSNHGYTF. CDR3 coding DNA: TGTGCCTGGAGTAGAACCGGGAGTAACCATGGCTACACCTTC.

The gene calls are TRBV4-1 and TRBJ2-1; D uncertain. Trimming shortened V by 4 bases and J by 13 bases, and 14 bases separated the two germline ends. CDR3 length: 12 residues. CDR1 and CDR2 (germline): MGHRA, YSYEKL. CDR3: CASSPGRHAQFF. CDR3 in DNA: TGCGCCAGCAGCCCCGGTAGACATGCCCAGTTCTTC.

CDR3 nucleotide sequence: TGTGCCAGCAGCTTTATTAGCAAAGAGACCCAGTACTTC. Translation gives CASSFISKETQYF. The rearrangement uses TRBV5-6 and TRBJ2-5, with D unresolved. The germline CDR1 and CDR2 sequences are SGHDT and YYEEEE. Trimming took off 2 bases at V and 3 bases at J, with 8 bases between the two ends. The length of the CDR3 is 13 residues. Using reference TRBV5-6 and TRBJ2-5 for the parts outside the CDR3, the full variable domain is DAGVTQSPTHLIKTRGQQVTLRCSPKSGHDTVSWYQQALGQGPQFIFQYYEEEERQRGNFPDRFSGHQFPNYSSELNVNALLLGDSALYLCASSFISKETQYFGPGTRLLVL.

The gene calls are TRBV29-1 and TRBJ2-2; no reliable D call. The germline V gene has CDR1 SQVTM and CDR2 ANQGSEA. Deletions cut 6 bases from V and 3 bases from J, with 11 bases between. The CDR3 is 13 amino acids. CDR3 protein: CSVGSPYTGELFF. The CDR3 DNA follows: TGCAGCGTCGGAAGTCCGTACACCGGGGAGCTGTTTTTT.

The chain has TRBV5-5 and TRBJ1-1, with D uncertain. Germline CDR1 reads SGHKS; CDR2 reads YYEKEE (reference sequence). The CDR3 covers 11 residues. The V gene lost 3 bases and the J gene lost 8 bases, with 8 bases spanning the gap. CDR3 nucleotide sequence: TGTGCCAGCAGCTCGGTGGCCGAAGCTTTCTTT. Translated: CASSSVAEAFF.

The chain couples TRBV10-3 to TRBJ2-5; possibly TRBD2 for D (6 bases). The CDR3 consists of 14 residues. Germline CDR1 reads ENHRY; CDR2 reads SYGVKD. V was pared by 6 bases and J by 5 bases, with 16 bases between. CDR3 sequence (DNA): TGTGCCATCAGCGAAGGACTGGGGAGGGAGACCCAGTACTTC. It translates to CAISEGLGRETQYF.

The gene calls are TRBV28 and TRBJ1-2, with a weak D call TRBD1 (6 bases). Trimming cost V 5 bases and J 6 bases, with 13 bases left between them. Germline CDR1 MDHEN, CDR2 SYDVKM. This CDR3 spans 13 amino acids. The CDR3 loop is CASSGTIWDGYTF. The DNA for the CDR3 is TGTGCCAGCAGTGGGACAATTTGGGATGGCTACACCTTC.

J is TRBJ2-1 and V is TRBV10-3; D is unclear. The germline V gene has CDR1 ENHRY and CDR2 SYGVKD. Deletions cut 8 bases from V and 5 bases from J, with 13 bases between. CDR3 size: 13 residues. CDR3 amino acids: CAIGERWDNEQFF. CDR3 nucleotide sequence: TGTGCCATCGGAGAGAGATGGGACAATGAGCAGTTCTTC.

The chain has TRBV11-3 and TRBJ2-1; no reliable D call. The germline V gene has CDR1 SGHNT and CDR2 YENEEA. The ends were cut back, 0 bases at V and 0 bases at J, with 9 bases in the middle. The CDR3 has 16 residues. The CDR3 region has the DNA TGTGCCAGCAGCTTAGATGGCGGTTACTCCTACAATGAGCAGTTCTTC. This codes for CASSLDGGYSYNEQFF.

CDR3 DNA: TGCGCCAGCAGCGCCCTAGGGGAGACCCAGTACTTC. Its protein product is CASSALGETQYF. This chain links TRBV5-1 with TRBJ2-5; D not resolved. The CDR3 length is 12 residues. Looked up from germline, CDR1 is SGHRS and CDR2 is YFSETQ. V dropped 4 bases and J dropped 5 bases, with 9 bases sitting between them.

The chain joins TRBV6-5 to TRBJ2-7, with 10 bases identical to TRBD1. Germline assignment: CDR1 MNHEY and CDR2 SVGAGI. V gave up 2 bases and J gave up 3 bases; unmatched junction bases: 1. The CDR3 sequence is 14 residues long. The CDR3 region is CASSYGTGDYEQYF. Here the CDR3 DNA reads TGTGCCAGCAGTTACGGGACAGGGGACTACGAGCAGTACTTC.

The J gene is TRBJ1-3, the V gene TRBV10-3, with a tentative D call TRBD1 (5 bases). This CDR3 has 15 residues. The ends were cut back, 6 bases at V and 0 bases at J, with 12 bases in the middle. CDR1 ENHRY and CDR2 SYGVKD come from the germline V gene. As DNA, the CDR3 is TGTGCCATCAGCCCGCTGGGGGGCTCTGGAAACACCATATATTTT. Protein product: CAISPLGGSGNTIYF.

This chain uses TRBV30 with TRBJ2-3; D unclear. CDR3 length: 14 residues. Germline V gene data show CDR1 as GTSNPN and CDR2 as SVGIG (reference sequence). V dropped 3 bases and J dropped 2 bases, with 12 bases sitting between them. CDR3 sequence (DNA): TGTGCCTGGAGCTTTACCCGGGCCACAGATACGCAGTATTTT. Amino acid sequence: CAWSFTRATDTQYF.

The genes are TRBV9 and TRBJ2-2, with D uncertain. The CDR3 loop spans 13 amino acids. V was shortened by 0 bases and J by 6 bases, with 6 bases between the two germline ends. Germline V lookup: CDR1 SGDLS, CDR2 YYNGEE. For the CDR3, the DNA is TGTGCCAGCAGCGTAGAACCCCCCGGGGAGCTGTTTTTT. Encoded protein: CASSVEPPGELFF.

A few counts support this clone. The rearrangement uses TRBV28 and TRBJ1-5, with TRBD1 identical over 10 bases. The CDR3 sequence is 13 residues long. V lost 6 bases and J lost 7; bases outside the gene matches: 3. Germline V gene sequence: CDR1 MDHEN, CDR2 SYDVKM. This CDR3 is CASRWGQGQPQHF. CDR3 DNA sequence: TGTGCCAGCAGGTGGGGACAGGGGCAGCCCCAGCATTTT.

The chain links TRBV19 to TRBJ2-2, with a tentative D call TRBD2 (5 bases). This CDR3 is 13 amino acids long. Germline CDR1 is LNHDA and CDR2 is SQIVND (reference sequence). V was clipped by 5 bases and J by 6 bases, with 10 bases between them. CDR3 DNA sequence: TGTGCCAGTAGTCCGGACTGGTCCGGGGAGCTGTTTTTT. Translating it yields CASSPDWSGELFF.

This clone was seen once. The chain has TRBV18 and TRBJ1-2; perhaps TRBD1 as D (5 bases). Germline assignment: CDR1 KGHSH and CDR2 LQKENI. CDR3 length: 15 amino acids. The ends were cut back, 1 base at V and 1 base at J, with 10 bases in the middle. Here the CDR3 DNA reads TGTGCCAGCTCACCACTCGGGGGTTTTAACTATGGCTACACCTTC. Amino acid sequence: CASSPLGGFNYGYTF.

This sequence joins TRBV7-9 and TRBJ2-2; D is undetermined. The CDR3 runs to 12 residues. From germline, CDR1 is SEHNR and CDR2 FQNEAQ (reference sequence). V lost 2 bases to trimming and J lost 6 bases, with 4 bases between them. CDR3 residues: CASSLSSGELFF. In DNA form, the CDR3 reads TGTGCCAGCAGCTTATCTTCCGGGGAGCTGTTTTTT.

The CDR3: CASRYGQRSNYGYTF. DNA of the CDR3: TGTGCCAGCAGGTATGGACAGCGCAGTAACTATGGCTACACCTTC. The chain employs TRBV5-4 and TRBJ1-2; weak D call: TRBD1 (6 bases). Germline CDR1 SGHNT, CDR2 YYREEE (reference sequence). The CDR3 contains 15 residues. V lost 5 bases to trimming and J lost 1 base, with 15 bases between them.